The rows below give T cell receptor beta chains drawn from one sample of a study of cytomegalovirus exposure and HLA in healthy donors. Method: immunoSEQ multiplex PCR; TCRdb's copy keeps in-frame clones and lacks some. The data contain 150,000 or so clones, nearly 80% of them seen just once; the ten biggest clones take up around 3%. Sequenced material: PBMCs. The origin of the receptors is a man between 40 and 49 years old in good health and CMV-seropositive. CDR3s include the opening cysteine and the closing phenylalanine or tryptophan. The order of the fields is V gene, D gene, clone size, J gene, CDR3 protein, CDR3 DNA. A D gene is named only where the DNA matches it firmly. Clone sizes are given selectively: once, few, many, or a class where the clone is expanded.

v_gene: TRBV19
d_gene: -
abundance: -
j_gene: TRBJ1-4
CDR3aa: CASSLNSELFF
CDR3nt: TGTGCCAGTAGTCTAAACAGTGAACTGTTTTTT

v_gene: TRBV9
d_gene: -
abundance: -
j_gene: TRBJ1-2
CDR3aa: CASSPQAGNGYTF
CDR3nt: TGTGCCAGCAGCCCCCAAGCGGGGAATGGCTACACCTTC

v_gene: TRBV7-6
d_gene: -
abundance: -
j_gene: TRBJ1-2
CDR3aa: CASSLGEGSGYTF
CDR3nt: TGTGCCAGCAGCTTGGGAGAAGGCTCTGGCTACACCTTC

v_gene: TRBV5-6
d_gene: TRBD1
abundance: -
j_gene: TRBJ2-7
CDR3aa: CASSWGTGKYHEQYF
CDR3nt: TGTGCCAGCAGCTGGGGGACAGGGAAGTACCACGAGCAGTACTTC

v_gene: TRBV6-1
d_gene: TRBD1
abundance: -
j_gene: TRBJ2-7
CDR3aa: CASSPSGTGNYEQYF
CDR3nt: TGTGCCAGCAGTCCCTCCGGGACAGGGAACTACGAGCAGTACTTC

v_gene: TRBV7-9
d_gene: -
abundance: -
j_gene: TRBJ2-1
CDR3aa: CASSLKEALLNNEQFF
CDR3nt: TGTGCCAGCAGCTTAAAGGAGGCACTATTGAACAATGAGCAGTTCTTC

v_gene: TRBV6-6
d_gene: TRBD1
abundance: once
j_gene: TRBJ2-1
CDR3aa: CASSYGTGHNEQFF
CDR3nt: TGTGCCAGCAGTTATGGGACAGGGCACAATGAGCAGTTCTTC

v_gene: TRBV18
d_gene: -
abundance: -
j_gene: TRBJ2-1
CDR3aa: CASSRMRPTQNPYNEQFF
CDR3nt: TGTGCCAGCTCACGGATGAGGCCGACTCAAAACCCCTACAATGAGCAGTTCTTC

v_gene: TRBV7-9
d_gene: TRBD1
abundance: -
j_gene: TRBJ1-5
CDR3aa: CASSLAGTGDQPQHF
CDR3nt: TGTGCCAGCAGCTTAGCGGGGACAGGGGATCAGCCCCAGCATTTT

v_gene: TRBV4-1
d_gene: -
abundance: few
j_gene: TRBJ2-5
CDR3aa: CASSSVLVSTPEETQYF
CDR3nt: TGCGCCAGCAGCTCCGTGTTAGTCAGCACACCGGAGGAGACCCAGTACTTC

v_gene: TRBV2
d_gene: -
abundance: -
j_gene: TRBJ2-1
CDR3aa: CASSDAGSSYNEQFF
CDR3nt: TGTGCCAGCAGTGATGCGGGAAGCTCCTACAATGAGCAGTTCTTC

v_gene: TRBV19
d_gene: TRBD2
abundance: -
j_gene: TRBJ2-4
CDR3aa: CASSIDTSGSTKNIQYF
CDR3nt: TGTGCCAGTAGTATAGATACCAGCGGGAGTACCAAAAACATTCAGTACTTC

v_gene: TRBV10-3
d_gene: TRBD1
abundance: -
j_gene: TRBJ1-2
CDR3aa: CAISLGQGNDGYTF
CDR3nt: TGTGCCATCAGCCTAGGACAGGGCAATGATGGCTACACCTTC

v_gene: TRBV7-8
d_gene: TRBD2
abundance: once
j_gene: TRBJ2-5
CDR3aa: CASSFRLAGSETQYF
CDR3nt: TGTGCCAGCAGCTTTCGACTAGCGGGCTCAGAGACCCAGTACTTC

v_gene: TRBV7-9
d_gene: -
abundance: -
j_gene: TRBJ2-7
CDR3aa: CSSSPGTPGEQYF
CDR3nt: TGTTCCAGCAGCCCCGGGACTCCAGGGGAGCAGTACTTC

v_gene: TRBV10-3
d_gene: TRBD2
abundance: few
j_gene: TRBJ2-5
CDR3aa: CAISEVGGLAGETQYF
CDR3nt: TGTGCCATCAGTGAGGTTGGTGGGCTAGCGGGAGAGACCCAGTACTTC

v_gene: TRBV6-5
d_gene: TRBD1
abundance: -
j_gene: TRBJ2-7
CDR3aa: CASSSTGVREQYF
CDR3nt: TGTGCCAGCAGTTCGACAGGGGTTAGGGAGCAGTACTTC

v_gene: TRBV29-1
d_gene: -
abundance: -
j_gene: TRBJ2-5
CDR3aa: CSVSSQETQYF
CDR3nt: TGCAGCGTTTCTTCCCAAGAGACCCAGTACTTC

v_gene: TRBV7-9
d_gene: -
abundance: -
j_gene: TRBJ2-7
CDR3aa: CASSLVGISGNEQYF
CDR3nt: TGTGCCAGCAGCTTAGTAGGGATTTCAGGGAACGAGCAGTACTTC

v_gene: TRBV7-2
d_gene: -
abundance: -
j_gene: TRBJ1-3
CDR3aa: CASSPRSSGNTIYF
CDR3nt: TGTGCCAGCAGCCCCAGATCCTCTGGAAACACCATATATTTT

v_gene: TRBV29-1
d_gene: -
abundance: few
j_gene: TRBJ2-5
CDR3aa: CSVRDTRTNQETQYF
CDR3nt: TGCAGCGTTCGGGACACTCGAACGAATCAAGAGACCCAGTACTTC

v_gene: TRBV5-1
d_gene: -
abundance: -
j_gene: TRBJ2-6
CDR3aa: CASSSGLISGVNVLTF
CDR3nt: TGCGCCAGCAGCTCCGGACTGATCTCTGGGGTCAACGTCCTGACTTTC

v_gene: TRBV29-1
d_gene: TRBD2
abundance: once
j_gene: TRBJ2-1
CDR3aa: CSVQREAHNEQFF
CDR3nt: TGCAGCGTTCAGCGGGAAGCCCACAATGAGCAGTTCTTC

v_gene: TRBV19
d_gene: TRBD1
abundance: -
j_gene: TRBJ1-5
CDR3aa: CASSRTGDQPQHF
CDR3nt: TGTGCCAGTAGCCGGACAGGGGATCAGCCCCAGCATTTT

v_gene: TRBV6-1
d_gene: -
abundance: -
j_gene: TRBJ1-5
CDR3aa: CASSWTADSNQPQHF
CDR3nt: TGTGCCAGCAGTTGGACAGCAGATAGCAATCAGCCCCAGCATTTT

v_gene: TRBV7-2
d_gene: -
abundance: once
j_gene: TRBJ1-2
CDR3aa: CASSLGLRQIANYGYTF
CDR3nt: TGTGCCAGCAGCTTAGGCCTAAGACAGATCGCTAACTATGGCTACACCTTC

v_gene: TRBV4-1
d_gene: -
abundance: -
j_gene: TRBJ2-1
CDR3aa: CASSQETGRYNEQFF
CDR3nt: TGCGCCAGCAGCCAAGAAACGGGGAGGTACAATGAGCAGTTCTTC

v_gene: TRBV6-1
d_gene: -
abundance: once
j_gene: TRBJ2-7
CDR3aa: CASNRVVAYEQYF
CDR3nt: TGTGCCAGCAACAGGGTGGTGGCCTACGAGCAGTACTTC

v_gene: TRBV5-1
d_gene: -
abundance: few
j_gene: TRBJ2-5
CDR3aa: CASSLWFGGAQETQYF
CDR3nt: TGCGCCAGCAGCTTGTGGTTTGGCGGGGCCCAAGAGACCCAGTACTTC

v_gene: TRBV6-5
d_gene: TRBD1
abundance: -
j_gene: TRBJ1-2
CDR3aa: CASSYSRDRAGYTF
CDR3nt: TGTGCCAGCAGTTACTCGCGGGACAGGGCTGGCTACACCTTC

v_gene: TRBV10-1
d_gene: TRBD2
abundance: -
j_gene: TRBJ2-1
CDR3aa: CASSSGTSWGSSYNEQFF
CDR3nt: TGCGCCAGCAGTTCCGGGACTAGCTGGGGGAGCTCCTACAATGAGCAGTTCTTC

v_gene: TRBV18
d_gene: TRBD1
abundance: -
j_gene: TRBJ1-2
CDR3aa: CASSPDRDRLPLGYTF
CDR3nt: TGTGCCAGCTCACCCGATAGGGACAGGCTCCCTCTTGGCTACACCTTC

v_gene: TRBV29-1
d_gene: TRBD1
abundance: -
j_gene: TRBJ1-4
CDR3aa: CSVGRTGLREKLFF
CDR3nt: TGCAGCGTAGGGAGGACAGGGCTTCGGGAAAAACTGTTTTTT

v_gene: TRBV7-6
d_gene: -
abundance: -
j_gene: TRBJ2-1
CDR3aa: CASSGDNPNEQFF
CDR3nt: TGTGCCAGCAGCGGGGACAACCCCAATGAGCAGTTCTTC

v_gene: TRBV29-1
d_gene: TRBD2
abundance: -
j_gene: TRBJ2-3
CDR3aa: CSVFTSGSTDTQYF
CDR3nt: TGCAGCGTTTTTACTAGCGGGAGCACAGATACGCAGTATTTT

v_gene: TRBV6-5
d_gene: -
abundance: once
j_gene: TRBJ1-1
CDR3aa: CASSPGGGLNTEAFF
CDR3nt: TGTGCCAGCAGTCCCGGGGGGGGCTTGAACACTGAAGCTTTCTTT

v_gene: TRBV28
d_gene: -
abundance: -
j_gene: TRBJ1-1
CDR3aa: CASSSLQAPQEEAFF
CDR3nt: TGTGCCAGCAGTTCTCTACAGGCCCCACAGGAAGAGGCTTTCTTT

v_gene: TRBV28
d_gene: TRBD1
abundance: -
j_gene: TRBJ1-2
CDR3aa: CASSLGQGNYGYTF
CDR3nt: TGTGCCAGCAGCCTAGGACAGGGTAACTATGGCTACACCTTC

v_gene: TRBV6-4
d_gene: TRBD1
abundance: once
j_gene: TRBJ2-5
CDR3aa: CASSEGTGPQETQYF
CDR3nt: TGTGCCAGCAGTGAAGGGACAGGTCCACAAGAGACCCAGTACTTC

v_gene: TRBV6-5
d_gene: TRBD2
abundance: -
j_gene: TRBJ2-3
CDR3aa: CASAWTSDTDTQYF
CDR3nt: TGTGCCAGCGCCTGGACTAGCGACACAGATACGCAGTATTTT

v_gene: TRBV19
d_gene: TRBD1
abundance: -
j_gene: TRBJ1-2
CDR3aa: CASSRDRYGSGYTF
CDR3nt: TGTGCCAGTAGTAGGGACAGGTATGGGTCTGGCTACACCTTC

v_gene: TRBV7-3
d_gene: -
abundance: -
j_gene: TRBJ1-5
CDR3aa: CASSLEEGQPQHF
CDR3nt: TGTGCCAGCAGCTTAGAGGAGGGTCAGCCCCAGCATTTT

v_gene: TRBV2
d_gene: -
abundance: -
j_gene: TRBJ1-4
CDR3aa: CGTGATNEKLFF
CDR3nt: TGTGGTACGGGGGCAACTAATGAAAAACTGTTTTTT

v_gene: TRBV18
d_gene: TRBD1
abundance: once
j_gene: TRBJ1-2
CDR3aa: CASSPGGSPNYGYTF
CDR3nt: TGTGCCAGCTCCCCAGGGGGCTCTCCCAACTATGGCTACACCTTC

v_gene: TRBV14
d_gene: TRBD1
abundance: few
j_gene: TRBJ2-7
CDR3aa: CASSQGQRGPYEQYF
CDR3nt: TGTGCCAGCAGCCAAGGTCAGAGGGGGCCCTACGAGCAGTACTTC

v_gene: TRBV5-1
d_gene: TRBD2
abundance: -
j_gene: TRBJ2-3
CDR3aa: CASSLQRGSTDTQYF
CDR3nt: TGCGCCAGCAGCTTGCAGCGGGGAAGCACAGATACGCAGTATTTT